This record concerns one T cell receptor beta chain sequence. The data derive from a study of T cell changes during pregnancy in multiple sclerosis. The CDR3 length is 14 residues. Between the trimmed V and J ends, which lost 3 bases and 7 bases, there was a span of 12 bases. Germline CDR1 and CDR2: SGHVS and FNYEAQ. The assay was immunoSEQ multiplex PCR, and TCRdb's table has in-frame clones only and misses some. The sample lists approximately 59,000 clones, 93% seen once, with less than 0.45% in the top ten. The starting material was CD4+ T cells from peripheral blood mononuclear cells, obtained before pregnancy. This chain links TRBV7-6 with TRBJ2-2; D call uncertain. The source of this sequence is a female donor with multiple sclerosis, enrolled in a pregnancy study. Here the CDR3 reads CASSFKSGVGELFF. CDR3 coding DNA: TGTGCCAGCAGCTTTAAGTCAGGCGTCGGGGAGCTGTTTTTT. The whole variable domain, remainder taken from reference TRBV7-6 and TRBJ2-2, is GAGVSQSPRYKVTKRGQDVALRCDPISGHVSLYWYRQALGQGPEFLTYFNYEAQQDKSGLPNDRFSAERPEGSISTLTIQRTEQRDSAMYRCASSFKSGVGELFFGEGSRLTVL.